These T cell receptor beta chains were read from a single sample in a study of blood T cell repertoires in COVID-19. Some clones are missing from TCRdb's copy, which holds only in-frame ones; the method was immunoSEQ multiplex PCR. The table shows approximately 500,000 clones, with approximately 83% occurring only once. Sequences were obtained from peripheral blood. Every receptor here comes from a human donor in a cohort sampled during active COVID-19. Both conserved end residues are part of each CDR3. Each record gives: V gene, D gene, clone size, J gene, CDR3 DNA, CDR3 protein. D genes are given only for firm matches. The size entry is marked missing in some rows and otherwise reads once, few, many or a size class.

TRBV29-1,TRBD1,.,TRBJ2-1,TGCAGCCTCTCCGGGACAGGGTCCCGGGACGTCGATGAGCAGTTCTTC,CSLSGTGSRDVDEQFF
TRBV28,TRBD2,.,TRBJ2-3,TGTGCCAGCAGCCGTACTAGCGTAGATACGCAGTATTTT,CASSRTSVDTQYF
TRBV18,TRBD1,.,TRBJ1-2,TGTGCCAGCTCACCAGACGGACAGGGCAACTATGGCTACACCTTC,CASSPDGQGNYGYTF
TRBV3-1/TRBV3-2,TRBD1,.,TRBJ2-3,TGTGCCAGCAGCCACCTCCGGACAGGGGACGCAGATACGCAGTATTTT,CASSHLRTGDADTQYF
TRBV11-3,TRBD1,.,TRBJ1-1,TGTGCCAGCTCGGGACAGCCTAACACTGAAGCTTTCTTT,CASSGQPNTEAFF
TRBV5-1,.,.,TRBJ2-7,TGCGCCAGCAGCTTGGTTTTAGGAGGATACACCCATAACGAGCAGTACTTC,CASSLVLGGYTHNEQYF
TRBV19,.,.,TRBJ2-6,TGTGCCACCAGAGGGGGATCCGGGGCCAACGTCCTGACTTTC,CATRGGSGANVLTF
TRBV6-1,TRBD1,.,TRBJ2-7,TGTGCCAGCAGTGAGTCCTGGACAGGATCCTACGAGCAGTACTTC,CASSESWTGSYEQYF
TRBV7-9,.,.,TRBJ1-1,TGTGCCAGCAGCCAAGGTGAGGAGACGAACACTGAAGCTTTCTTT,CASSQGEETNTEAFF
TRBV28,TRBD2,few,TRBJ2-2,TGTGCCAGCACCCTCGGGACTAACCTGAACACCGGGGAGCTGTTTTTT,CASTLGTNLNTGELFF
TRBV18,.,.,TRBJ2-3,TGTGCCAGCCTAGCAGCTAGCACAGATACGCAGTATTTT,CASLAASTDTQYF
TRBV5-5,.,.,TRBJ2-7,TGTGCCAGCAGCTTGGAATGGGCCTCCTACGAGCAGTACTTC,CASSLEWASYEQYF
TRBV14,.,.,TRBJ1-1,TGTGCCAGCAGCGCGGGGGAGGTTTGGAACACTGAAGCTTTCTTT,CASSAGEVWNTEAFF
TRBV6-2/TRBV6-3,TRBD2,.,TRBJ2-3,TGTGCCAGCAGTTACTCAGCGGGAGCTGCGGATACGCAGTATTTT,CASSYSAGAADTQYF
TRBV7-3,TRBD1,few,TRBJ2-2,TGTGCCAGCAGCTCCCCGGGACAGGTGAACACCGGGGAGCTGTTTTTT,CASSSPGQVNTGELFF
TRBV5-1,.,.,TRBJ2-3,TGCGCCAGCAGCGGAGAGGCCCGGAGGGCAGATACGCAGTATTTT,CASSGEARRADTQYF
TRBV6-2/TRBV6-3,.,.,TRBJ2-1,TGTGCCAGCAGTCCCCTACGGGGGTACAATGAGCAGTTCTTC,CASSPLRGYNEQFF
TRBV6-6,.,.,TRBJ1-1,TGTGCCAGCAGTCTGGACAGTAATCGGGTTACTGAAGCTTTCTTT,CASSLDSNRVTEAFF
TRBV15,.,.,TRBJ2-7,TGTGCCACCAGCAGAGATCAGGGCCCTCCCTACGAGCAGTACTTC,CATSRDQGPPYEQYF
TRBV6-6,.,once,TRBJ2-5,TGTGCCAGCACCGGGGGAGAGACCCAGTACTTC,CASTGGETQYF
TRBV6-5,TRBD1,.,TRBJ1-2,TGTGCTACACTCCGGGACAGTGACTATGGCTACACCTTC,CATLRDSDYGYTF
TRBV4-3,TRBD2,.,TRBJ2-1,TGCGCCAGCAGCCAAGAGGGACTAGAACACATTAGGAATGAGCAGTTCTTC,CASSQEGLEHIRNEQFF
TRBV7-8,.,.,TRBJ2-5,TGTGCCAGCAGCTCTCTCCAACTAGCTCACCCCGGGAAGACCCAGTACTTC,CASSSLQLAHPGKTQYF
TRBV30,.,.,TRBJ1-1,TGTGCCGCGGACATTGGAATTGAGGCGAACACTGAAGCTTTCTTT,CAADIGIEANTEAFF